This entry lists 17 T cell receptor beta chains sequenced from one sample in a study of brain metastases from non-small cell lung cancer. Clones were read by immunoSEQ multiplex PCR, and TCRdb kept only the in-frame ones, dropping some. Found here are 7,500 to 10,000 clones, 85% of them singletons; the top ten hold over 3.5%. Sequences were obtained from primary lung tumor tissue. Source of these receptors: a donor aged 40 or older with non-small cell lung cancer.

The chain uses TRBV19 and TRBJ1-1; possibly TRBD1 for D (5 bases). Per the germline V gene, CDR1 is LNHDA and CDR2 is SQIVND (reference sequence). Deletions cut 3 bases from V and 1 base from J, with 9 bases between. The CDR3 loop spans 14 amino acids. The DNA for the CDR3 is TGTGCCAGTAGTATGGTGCAGGGGAACACTGAAGCTTTCTTT. Protein product: CASSMVQGNTEAFF.

For this clone: Different DNA sequences within this sample yield the same CDR3. J is TRBJ1-2 and V is TRBV6-5; 9 bases fit TRBD1. The germline gives CDR1 MNHEY, CDR2 SVGAGI. The junction had 4 bases not matched to a gene; V was cut back by 1 base and J by 7 bases. This CDR3 has 14 residues. The chain's CDR3 is CASSYFGGQGGYTF. CDR3 nucleotides: TGTGCCAGCAGTTACTTCGGGGGACAGGGTGGCTACACCTTC.

This chain uses TRBV5-1 with TRBJ2-2, with 8 positions matching TRBD1. The CDR3 has 15 residues. V lost 8 bases to trimming and J lost 3 bases; unmatched junction nucleotides: 9. Germline lookup yields CDR1 SGHRS and CDR2 YFSETQ. CDR3 in DNA: TGCGCCAGTGCGGCGGACAGGGTCGACACCGGGGAGCTGTTTTTT. Its translation is CASAADRVDTGELFF.

As concerns this clone: Other nucleotide sequences from this sample produce the same CDR3. V and J are TRBV11-3 and TRBJ1-2, with a weak D call TRBD1 (6 bases). CDR1 is SGHNT and CDR2 is YENEEA in the germline V gene. This CDR3 is 12 amino acids long. V was clipped by 1 base and J by 11 bases, with 11 bases between them. In DNA form, the CDR3 reads TGTGCCAGCAGCTTAGGACCCGGGACATACACCTTC. This codes for CASSLGPGTYTF.

The chain combines TRBV6-5 with TRBJ1-1; no clear D. From germline, CDR1 is MNHEY and CDR2 SVGAGI. This CDR3 has 14 residues. Trimming left V 3 bases short and J 1 base short, with 9 bases between. The CDR3 sequence is CASSYEGWNTEAFF. Written as DNA, the CDR3 is TGTGCCAGCAGTTATGAGGGCTGGAACACTGAAGCTTTCTTT.

The chain has TRBV19 and TRBJ2-7; 7 bases line up with TRBD1. CDR1 and CDR2 from the germline V gene are LNHDA and SQIVND (reference sequence). The CDR3 loop spans 14 amino acids. Trimming cost V 10 bases and J 3 bases; bases outside gene matches: 12. The CDR3 region is CATNLGDSDYEQYF. The CDR3, as DNA: TGTGCCACCAACCTCGGGGACAGTGACTACGAGCAGTACTTC. Full variable domain (rest looked up from reference TRBV19 and TRBJ2-7): DGGITQSPKYLFRKEGQNVTLSCEQNLNHDAMYWYRQDPGQGLRLIYYSQIVNDFQKGDIAEGYSVSREKKESFPLTVTSAQKNPTAFYLCATNLGDSDYEQYFGPGTRLTVT.

This clone has a handful of counts. As DNA, the CDR3 is TGTGCCAGTAGTATAGCGCTAGGTGCTAATGAAAAACTGTTTTTT. Amino acids: CASSIALGANEKLFF. The chain combines TRBV19 with TRBJ1-4; D not certain. The CDR3 loop spans 15 amino acids. CDR1 and CDR2 (germline): LNHDA, SQIVND (reference sequence). Trimming took off 1 base at V and 3 bases at J, with 9 bases between the two ends.

This chain links TRBV5-1 with TRBJ1-1, with no clear D. The V and J ends lost 2 bases and 5 bases respectively, with 16 bases between them. The CDR3 runs 15 residues. The germline CDR1 and CDR2 sequences are SGHRS and YFSETQ. The CDR3 region is CASSLTDGRKTEAFF. The CDR3 region has the DNA TGCGCCAGCAGCTTAACTGATGGACGGAAGACTGAAGCTTTCTTT.

Written as DNA, the CDR3 is TGTGCCAGCAGCCTATCGGTCACCGCCGTTCCTTCTTACACCTTC. This sequence encodes CASSLSVTAVPSYTF. The chain employs TRBV28 and TRBJ1-2; D is ambiguous. Germline V gene lookup returns CDR1 MDHEN and CDR2 SYDVKM. Trimming cost V 6 bases and J 11 bases, with 25 bases left between them. This CDR3 is 15 amino acids long.

V is TRBV7-2 and J is TRBJ2-3, with 14 bases lining up with TRBD2. This CDR3 region has 17 residues. The germline V gene has CDR1 SGHTA and CDR2 FQGNSA. Trimming cost V 5 bases and J 2 bases; bases outside gene matches: 6. CDR3 sequence: CASSPRTSGGFTDTQYF. Written as DNA, the CDR3 is TGTGCCAGCAGCCCTAGGACTAGCGGGGGGTTCACAGATACGCAGTATTTT.

Only a few counts were recorded for this clone. The chain uses TRBV15 and TRBJ1-1; a weak D match, TRBD1 (5 bases). The CDR3 totals 14 residues. Germline values: CDR1 LNHNV, CDR2 YYDKDF (reference sequence). Between the trimmed V and J ends, which lost 2 bases and 2 bases, there was a span of 9 bases. Here the CDR3 reads CATSRSRTNTEAFF. CDR3 in DNA: TGTGCCACCAGCAGATCCCGGACAAACACTGAAGCTTTCTTT.

The genes are TRBV30 and TRBJ2-7, with D maybe TRBD1 (6 bases). Germline CDR1 GTSNPN, CDR2 SVGIG (reference sequence). The CDR3 is made up of 13 amino acids. Deletions cut 3 bases from V and 5 bases from J, with 14 bases between. The CDR3 sequence: CAWRQGHVNEQYF. CDR3 DNA sequence: TGTGCCTGGAGACAGGGCCACGTAAACGAGCAGTACTTC.

The rearrangement uses TRBV7-2 and TRBJ1-5; D gene uncertain. In germline, CDR1 is SGHTA, CDR2 FQGNSA. The CDR3 is 13 residues long. V gave up 4 bases and J gave up 5 bases, with 9 bases separating them. The CDR3 region has the DNA TGTGCCAGCAGCTCCGACCGAGATCAGCCCCAGCATTTT. It yields the protein CASSSDRDQPQHF.

A word on this clone: Other DNA sequences in this specimen translate into the identical CDR3. The genes are TRBV9 and TRBJ2-2; no definite D call. Germline CDR1 reads SGDLS; CDR2 reads YYNGEE. Trimming took off 1 base at V and 1 base at J, with 14 bases between the two ends. The CDR3 has 17 amino acids. For the CDR3, the DNA is TGTGCCAGCAGCGTAACGTCCAGAGCCGTGAACACCGGGGAGCTGTTTTTT. It is translated as CASSVTSRAVNTGELFF.

This clone has only one observation. This CDR3 is CASSLGSNGGTDTQYF. DNA for the CDR3: TGTGCCAGCAGCTTAGGGTCCAACGGGGGGACAGATACGCAGTATTTT. The chain links TRBV7-2 to TRBJ2-3, with 7 bases matching TRBD2. This CDR3 has 16 amino acids. Germline V gives CDR1 SGHTA, CDR2 FQGNSA. V shed 1 base and J 3 bases; nucleotides not matched to a gene: 7.

V usage is TRBV7-9 and J usage is TRBJ1-5; D is unresolved. The ends were cut back, 5 bases at V and 5 bases at J, with 16 bases in the middle. Germline V gene sequence: CDR1 SEHNR, CDR2 FQNEAQ (reference sequence). The CDR3 runs to 15 residues. CDR3 coding DNA: TGTGCCAGCAGCCGAACAGAATCCGGGGATCAGCCCCAGCATTTT. This gives the protein CASSRTESGDQPQHF.

The chain combines TRBV6-5 with TRBJ1-1; 7 positions match TRBD1. CDR1 and CDR2 (germline): MNHEY, SVGAGI. This CDR3 contains 15 residues. V lost 2 bases, J lost 6 bases, and 9 bases stayed unmatched. This CDR3 reads CASSYQPTQGAEAFF. DNA of the CDR3: TGTGCCAGCAGTTACCAACCAACCCAGGGGGCTGAAGCTTTCTTT.